The table lists the clone carrying this T cell receptor beta chain with a few counts. Antigen: not known. This record comes from a study of cytomegalovirus exposure and HLA in healthy donors. The wider study: From 150 million to 200 million T cells, an earlier analysis saw approximately 110 million unique TCR beta sequences. Among the roughly 400 genotyped donors, approximately 80% were placed in the Caucasian-associated ancestry cluster.

This CDR3 is 13 amino acids long. CDR1 is SGHDT, CDR2 YYEEEE, per germline. Trimming took 4 bases from V and 3 from J, leaving 11 bases between them. The study ran its PCR with 60 Vbeta and 13 Jbeta primers. Sequencing used immunoSEQ multiplex PCR; TCRdb keeps in-frame clones, though not all of them. Of about 160,000 clones in the sample, over 70% were seen once. General observations from the study: Across donors, sequencing depth was assumed by presence/absence analyses to be roughly uniform.

The chain couples TRBV5-6 to TRBJ2-7, with unresolved D. Sequencing input: PBMCs. This TCR was sampled from a woman between 45 and 60 years old in good health and CMV-seropositive. The chain's CDR3 is CASSPRPGYEQYF. The CDR3 DNA reads as TGTGCCAGCAGCCCGAGGCCCGGCTACGAGCAGTACTTC.